The entry below gives a single T cell receptor beta chain sequence along with its context. Authors' processing steps: Nucleated cell counts were estimated from reference gene primer amplification. Assay used: immunoSEQ multiplex PCR; TCRdb lists only in-frame clones, some missing. From that table come the V and J calls and clone size; the DNA was used to work out D and trimming. The sample lists approximately 200,000 clones; 85% were seen once. V lost 2 bases, J lost 3 bases, and 13 bases stayed unmatched. CDR1 and CDR2 from the germline V gene are LNHDA and SQIVND (reference sequence). The CDR3 covers 17 residues. This entry is derived from a study of blood T cell repertoires in COVID-19.

Sequenced input: PBMCs or T cells enriched from blood (not recorded which). The chain carries TRBV19 and TRBJ2-7; 7 positions match TRBD2. This receptor was obtained from a man aged 35 to 55 who had recovered from COVID-19. Written as DNA, the CDR3 is TGTGCCAGTAGTATACTCTCAGGTAGCGGGTTCATCTACGAGCAGTACTTC. Protein sequence: CASSILSGSGFIYEQYF.